Presented here are 15 T cell receptor beta chains from one specimen sequenced in a study of T cell responses to AZD1222 COVID-19 vaccine (dated by TCRdb to the early 2020s). Receptor libraries were prepared by the immunoSEQ multiplex PCR assay. Sourced from immuneACCESS, this table was stored by TCRdb with only in-frame sequences that have V and J called. A share of the clones is absent; for the studies checked, an unresolved V gene accounts for under half, and the remainder has no known explanation. Across this sample there are approximately 65,000 clones, with more than 70% seen only once. The ten largest account for roughly 7.4% of the sample. The time point tag for this specimen amounts to: baseline before first vaccination. Source: peripheral blood, taken on day 0 of AZD1222 vaccination. These receptors all come from an adult in good health.

The V and J genes are TRBV18 and TRBJ2-7, with no clear D. The germline V gene encodes CDR1 KGHSH and CDR2 LQKENI. V dropped 4 bases and J dropped 6 bases, with 16 bases sitting between them. The CDR3 sequence is 14 residues long. DNA for the CDR3: TGTGCCAGCTCACTCAACTTGGGCCGAGCCGAGCAGTACTTC. Its protein product is CASSLNLGRAEQYF.

The V call is TRBV20-1, the J call TRBJ2-7; 9 bases match TRBD1. The CDR3 contains 14 residues. V lost 3 bases and J lost 6; bases outside the gene matches: 9. Looked up from germline, CDR1 is DFQATT and CDR2 is SNEGSKA (reference sequence). The CDR3 sequence is CSASGGTGFSEQYF. CDR3 in DNA: TGCAGTGCTAGTGGCGGGACAGGGTTCAGCGAGCAGTACTTC.

The chain is built from TRBV5-1 and TRBJ2-3; 8 bases line up with TRBD2. V shed 2 bases and J 4 bases; nucleotides not matched to a gene: 3. The germline gives CDR1 SGHRS, CDR2 YFSETQ. The length of the CDR3 is 14 residues. CDR3 residues: CASSFSGSADTQYF. The CDR3 region has the DNA TGCGCCAGCAGCTTCAGCGGGAGCGCAGATACGCAGTATTTT.

V usage is TRBV5-4 and J usage is TRBJ2-5, with D maybe TRBD2 (5 bases). The germline gives CDR1 SGHNT, CDR2 YYREEE (reference sequence). The ends were cut back, 1 base at V and 2 bases at J, with 12 bases in the middle. The CDR3 is made up of 15 amino acids. The CDR3 is CASSLRQSGQETQYF. DNA for the CDR3: TGTGCCAGCAGCTTGCGCCAGAGCGGTCAAGAGACCCAGTACTTC.

The chain uses TRBV4-3 and TRBJ2-1; perhaps TRBD2 as D (5 bases). The length of the CDR3 is 15 residues. Germline assignment: CDR1 LGHNA and CDR2 YSLEER. Trimming removed 4 bases from V and 4 bases from J, with 14 bases in between. The CDR3 DNA is TGCGCCAGCAGCCGAGGGTTGACGGAGTACAATGAGCAGTTCTTC. Encoded protein: CASSRGLTEYNEQFF.

The chain joins TRBV6-5 to TRBJ1-2; D call uncertain. This CDR3 region has 14 residues. From germline, CDR1 is MNHEY and CDR2 SVGAGI. V was cut by 6 bases and J by 4 bases, with 15 bases left in between. DNA of the CDR3: TGTGCCAGCAGCCAAAAAGAGGGAAGCTATGGCTACACCTTC. This translates into CASSQKEGSYGYTF.

This chain links TRBV6-5 with TRBJ2-3; 8 bases match TRBD1. The junction had 8 bases not matched to a gene; V was cut back by 6 bases and J by 6 bases. The CDR3 has 14 residues. The germline V gene encodes CDR1 MNHEY and CDR2 SVGAGI. The CDR3 region is CASSLTGAVDTQYF. For the CDR3, the DNA is TGTGCCAGCAGCCTGACAGGGGCCGTGGATACGCAGTATTTT.

The chain links TRBV19 to TRBJ2-1; 10 nucleotides line up with TRBD2. CDR1 and CDR2 (germline): LNHDA, SQIVND (reference sequence). The junction had 4 bases not matched to a gene; V was cut back by 2 bases and J by 0 bases. CDR3 length: 17 amino acids. The CDR3 DNA reads as TGTGCCAGTAGTATAACTAGCGGGGTCTTCTCCTACAATGAGCAGTTCTTC. As protein: CASSITSGVFSYNEQFF.

The CDR3 nucleotides read TGTGCCAGCAGTTTATCCTGGGCCCGGGGCGGGGAGCTGTTTTTT. Translated: CASSLSWARGGELFF. V and J are TRBV28 and TRBJ2-2; a weak D match, TRBD2 (5 bases). This CDR3 region has 15 residues. V was trimmed by 1 base and J by 7 bases, leaving 13 bases between them. CDR1 is MDHEN, CDR2 SYDVKM, per germline.

This clone has just one count. The chain has TRBV7-6 and TRBJ2-3; a weak D match, TRBD2 (6 bases). V was trimmed by 5 bases and J by 3 bases, leaving 15 bases between them. Looked up from germline, CDR1 is SGHVS and CDR2 is FNYEAQ. The CDR3 sequence is 15 residues long. Here the CDR3 reads CASSPRLRGTDTQYF. DNA of the CDR3: TGTGCCAGCAGCCCAAGACTGCGGGGAACAGATACGCAGTATTTT.

The count of this clone is one. V is TRBV18 and J is TRBJ1-2; D gene unclear. The CDR3 is 13 residues long. Germline CDR1 reads KGHSH; CDR2 reads LQKENI. Trimming pared 4 bases from V and 0 bases from J, leaving 6 bases between. The CDR3 sequence is CASSQGSNYGYTF. The CDR3 bases are TGTGCCAGCTCACAGGGATCTAACTATGGCTACACCTTC.

The V gene is TRBV10-1, the J gene TRBJ2-7, with a possible D match to TRBD2 (5 bases). Germline CDR1 is WNHNN and CDR2 is SYGVQD (reference sequence). The CDR3 is made up of 14 amino acids. V shed 3 bases and J shed 5 bases, with 14 bases lying between them. Written as DNA, the CDR3 is TGCGCCAGCAGTGATGGGAGACTGAGCCACGAGCAGTACTTC. As protein: CASSDGRLSHEQYF.

This rearrangement joins TRBV27 to TRBJ1-4; D remains unclear. Germline loops: CDR1 MNHEY, CDR2 SMNVEV (reference sequence). CDR3 size: 13 residues. Trimming took off 2 bases at V and 8 bases at J, with 9 bases between the two ends. This CDR3 is CASSLVQEEKLFF. DNA for the CDR3: TGTGCCAGCAGTTTAGTCCAGGAGGAAAAACTGTTTTTT.

The chain recombines TRBV7-8 with TRBJ1-1; maybe TRBD1 (5 bases). The V gene's germline CDR1 is SGHVS and CDR2 FQNEAQ. The CDR3 runs to 14 residues. Trimming shortened V by 5 bases and J by 3 bases, and 13 bases separated the two germline ends. Here the CDR3 reads CASSPLKGYTEAFF. In DNA, the CDR3 is TGTGCCAGCAGCCCTTTAAAGGGGTACACTGAAGCTTTCTTT.

The V gene is TRBV19, the J gene TRBJ1-1; 12 bases match TRBD1. Germline V gives CDR1 LNHDA, CDR2 SQIVND (reference sequence). The V and J ends lost 7 bases and 4 bases, in that order; junction bases with no gene match: 16. The CDR3 length is 18 residues. CDR3 DNA sequence: TGTGCCAGTATCTCAAAAGGGGGGACAGGGGGCCCCGGCACTGAAGCTTTCTTT. As protein: CASISKGGTGGPGTEAFF.